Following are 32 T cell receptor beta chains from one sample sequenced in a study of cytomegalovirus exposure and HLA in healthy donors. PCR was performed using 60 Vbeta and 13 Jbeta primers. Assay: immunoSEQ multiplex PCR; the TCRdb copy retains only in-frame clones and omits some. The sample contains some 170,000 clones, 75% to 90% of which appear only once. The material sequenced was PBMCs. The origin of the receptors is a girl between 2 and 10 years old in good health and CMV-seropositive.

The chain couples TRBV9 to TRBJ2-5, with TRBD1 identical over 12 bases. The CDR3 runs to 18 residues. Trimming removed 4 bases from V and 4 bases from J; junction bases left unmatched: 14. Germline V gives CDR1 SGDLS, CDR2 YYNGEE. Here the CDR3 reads CASSPHTLGQGAGETQYF. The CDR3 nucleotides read TGTGCCAGCAGCCCCCATACCCTGGGACAGGGGGCAGGAGAGACCCAGTACTTC.

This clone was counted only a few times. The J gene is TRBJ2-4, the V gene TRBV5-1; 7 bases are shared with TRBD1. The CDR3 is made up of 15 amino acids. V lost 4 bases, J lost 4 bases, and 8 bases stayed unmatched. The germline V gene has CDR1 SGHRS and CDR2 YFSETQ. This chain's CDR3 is CASSANGQDKNIQYF. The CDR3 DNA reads TGCGCCAGCAGCGCCAATGGACAGGATAAAAACATTCAGTACTTC.

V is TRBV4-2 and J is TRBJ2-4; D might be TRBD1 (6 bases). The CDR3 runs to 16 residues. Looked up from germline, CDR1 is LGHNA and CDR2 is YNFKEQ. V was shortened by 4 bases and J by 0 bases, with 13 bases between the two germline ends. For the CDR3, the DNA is TGTGCCAGCAGCCGTCAGGGGCCTCTAGCCAAAAACATTCAGTACTTC. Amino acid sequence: CASSRQGPLAKNIQYF.

CDR3: CASSFMTSGKETQYF. CDR3 DNA: TGTGCCAGCAGCTTTATGACTAGCGGGAAGGAGACCCAGTACTTC. V is TRBV7-9 and J is TRBJ2-5; 11 bases agree with TRBD2. The germline V gene has CDR1 SEHNR and CDR2 FQNEAQ (reference sequence). Trimming removed 3 bases from V and 5 bases from J; junction bases left unmatched: 5. This CDR3 has 15 residues.

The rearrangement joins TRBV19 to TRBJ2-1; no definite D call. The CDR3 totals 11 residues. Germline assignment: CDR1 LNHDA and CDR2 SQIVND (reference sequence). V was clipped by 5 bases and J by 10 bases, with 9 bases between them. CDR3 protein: CASSVRHEQFF. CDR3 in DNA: TGTGCCAGTAGTGTAAGACACGAGCAGTTCTTC.

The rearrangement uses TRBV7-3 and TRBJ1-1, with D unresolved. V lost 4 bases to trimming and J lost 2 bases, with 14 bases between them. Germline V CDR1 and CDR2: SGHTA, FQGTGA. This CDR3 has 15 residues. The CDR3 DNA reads TGTGCCAGCAGCTCCGACTGGCAGAAAAACACTGAAGCTTTCTTT. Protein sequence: CASSSDWQKNTEAFF.

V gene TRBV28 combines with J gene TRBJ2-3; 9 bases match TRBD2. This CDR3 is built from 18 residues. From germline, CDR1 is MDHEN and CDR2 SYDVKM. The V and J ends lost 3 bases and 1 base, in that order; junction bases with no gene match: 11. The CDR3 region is CASSFEVAGAGGTDTQYF. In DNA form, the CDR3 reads TGTGCCAGCAGTTTTGAAGTAGCGGGAGCCGGGGGCACAGATACGCAGTATTTT.

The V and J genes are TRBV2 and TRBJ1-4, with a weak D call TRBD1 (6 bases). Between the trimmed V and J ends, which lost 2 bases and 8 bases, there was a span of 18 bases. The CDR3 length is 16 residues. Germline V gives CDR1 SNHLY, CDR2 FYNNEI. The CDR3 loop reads CASSESHRDAREKLFF. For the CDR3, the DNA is TGTGCCAGCAGTGAAAGTCACAGGGATGCAAGGGAAAAACTGTTTTTT.

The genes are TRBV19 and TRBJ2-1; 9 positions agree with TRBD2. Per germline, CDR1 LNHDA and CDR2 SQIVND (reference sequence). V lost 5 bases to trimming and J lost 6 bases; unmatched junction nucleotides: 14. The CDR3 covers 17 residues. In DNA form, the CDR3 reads TGTGCCAGTAGTTCCCCCCCCGGGACTAGCCGCCTCAATGAGCAGTTCTTC. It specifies CASSSPPGTSRLNEQFF. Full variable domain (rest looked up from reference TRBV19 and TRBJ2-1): DGGITQSPKYLFRKEGQNVTLSCEQNLNHDAMYWYRQDPGQGLRLIYYSQIVNDFQKGDIAEGYSVSREKKESFPLTVTSAQKNPTAFYLCASSSPPGTSRLNEQFFGPGTRLTVL.

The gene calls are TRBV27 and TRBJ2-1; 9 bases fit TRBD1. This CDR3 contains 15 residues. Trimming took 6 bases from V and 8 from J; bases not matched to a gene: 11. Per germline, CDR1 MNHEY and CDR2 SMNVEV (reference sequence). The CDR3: CASRQPGQGVDEQFF. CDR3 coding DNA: TGTGCCAGCAGACAACCGGGACAGGGTGTCGATGAGCAGTTCTTC.

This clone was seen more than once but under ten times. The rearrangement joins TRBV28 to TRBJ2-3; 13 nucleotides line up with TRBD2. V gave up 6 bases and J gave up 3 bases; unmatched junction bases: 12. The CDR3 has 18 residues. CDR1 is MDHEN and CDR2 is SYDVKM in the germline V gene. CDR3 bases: TGTGCCAGCAGCCCCCCCGGACTAGCGGGAGATGGGACAGATACGCAGTATTTT. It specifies CASSPPGLAGDGTDTQYF.

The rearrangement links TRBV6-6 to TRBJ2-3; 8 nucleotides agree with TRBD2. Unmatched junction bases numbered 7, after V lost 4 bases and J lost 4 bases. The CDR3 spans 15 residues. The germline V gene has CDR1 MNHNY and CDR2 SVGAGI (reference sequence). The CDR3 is CASSSGTSFSDTQYF. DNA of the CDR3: TGTGCCAGCAGTTCCGGGACTAGTTTCTCAGATACGCAGTATTTT.

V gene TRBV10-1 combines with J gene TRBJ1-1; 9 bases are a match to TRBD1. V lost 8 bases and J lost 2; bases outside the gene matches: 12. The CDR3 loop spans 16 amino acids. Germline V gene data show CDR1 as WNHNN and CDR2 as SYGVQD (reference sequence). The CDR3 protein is CASPDRDRVSNTEAFF. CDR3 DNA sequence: TGCGCCAGCCCCGACCGGGACAGGGTGAGCAACACTGAAGCTTTCTTT.

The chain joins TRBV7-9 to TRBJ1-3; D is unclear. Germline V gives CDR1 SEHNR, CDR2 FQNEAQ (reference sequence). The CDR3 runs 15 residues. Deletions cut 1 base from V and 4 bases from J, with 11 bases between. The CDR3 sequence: CASSLGRGSGNTIYF. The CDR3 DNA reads TGTGCCAGCAGCTTAGGACGGGGAAGCGGAAACACCATATATTTT.

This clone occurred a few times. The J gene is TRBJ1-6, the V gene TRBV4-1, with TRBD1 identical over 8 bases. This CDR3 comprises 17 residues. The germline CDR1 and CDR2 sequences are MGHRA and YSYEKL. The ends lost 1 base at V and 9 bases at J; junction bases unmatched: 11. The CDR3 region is CASSQVPGTGTGSPLHF. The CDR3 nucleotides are TGCGCCAGCAGCCAAGTCCCCGGAACAGGGACAGGTTCACCCCTCCACTTT.

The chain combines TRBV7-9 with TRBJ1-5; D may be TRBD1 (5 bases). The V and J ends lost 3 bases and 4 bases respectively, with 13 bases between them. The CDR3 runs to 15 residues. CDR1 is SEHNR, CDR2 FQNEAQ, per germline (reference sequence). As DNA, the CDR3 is TGTGCCAGCAGCTTTGGGAGGGGATGGAATCAGCCCCAGCATTTT. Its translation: CASSFGRGWNQPQHF.

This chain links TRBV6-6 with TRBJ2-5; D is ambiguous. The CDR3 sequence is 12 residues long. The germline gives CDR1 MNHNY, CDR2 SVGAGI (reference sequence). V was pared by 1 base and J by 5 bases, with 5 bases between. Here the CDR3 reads CASSYLRETQYF. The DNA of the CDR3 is TGTGCCAGCAGTTACTTGAGGGAGACCCAGTACTTC.

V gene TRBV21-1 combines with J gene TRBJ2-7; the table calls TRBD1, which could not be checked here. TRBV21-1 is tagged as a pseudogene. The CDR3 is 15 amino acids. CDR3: CASSTSGQGLYEQYF. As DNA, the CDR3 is TGTGCCAGCAGCACCTCGGGACAGGGTCTCTACGAGCAGTACTTC.

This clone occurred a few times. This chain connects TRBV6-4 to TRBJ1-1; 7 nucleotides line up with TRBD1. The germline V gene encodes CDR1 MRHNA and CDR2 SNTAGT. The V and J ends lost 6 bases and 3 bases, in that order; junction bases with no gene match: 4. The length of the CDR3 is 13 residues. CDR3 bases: TGTGCCAGCAGCCAAGACAGGGACACTGAAGCTTTCTTT. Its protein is CASSQDRDTEAFF.

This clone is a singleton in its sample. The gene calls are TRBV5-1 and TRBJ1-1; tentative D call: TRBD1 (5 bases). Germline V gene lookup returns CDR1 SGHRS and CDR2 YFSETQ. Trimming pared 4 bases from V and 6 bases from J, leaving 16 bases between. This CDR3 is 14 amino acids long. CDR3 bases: TGCGCCAGCAGCCAAATGCGGGGGGGAGCTGAAGCTTTCTTT. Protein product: CASSQMRGGAEAFF.

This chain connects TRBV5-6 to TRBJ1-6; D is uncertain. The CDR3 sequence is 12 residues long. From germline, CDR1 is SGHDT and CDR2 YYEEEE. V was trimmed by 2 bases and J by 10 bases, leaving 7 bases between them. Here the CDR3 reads CASSFALSPLHF. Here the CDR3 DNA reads TGTGCCAGCAGCTTCGCGTTGTCACCCCTCCACTTT.

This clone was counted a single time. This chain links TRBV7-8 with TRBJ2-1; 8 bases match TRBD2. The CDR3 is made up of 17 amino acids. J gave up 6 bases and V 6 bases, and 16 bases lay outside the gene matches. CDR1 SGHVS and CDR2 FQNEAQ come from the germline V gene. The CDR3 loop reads CASRTGWLRGAGNEQFF. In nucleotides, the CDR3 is TGTGCCAGCAGAACAGGGTGGTTGCGGGGGGCCGGCAATGAGCAGTTCTTC.

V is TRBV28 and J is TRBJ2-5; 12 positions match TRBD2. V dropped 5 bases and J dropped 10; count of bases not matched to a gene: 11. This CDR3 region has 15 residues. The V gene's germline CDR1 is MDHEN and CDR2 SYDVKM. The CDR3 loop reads CASSQLLAGGGSQYF. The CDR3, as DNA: TGTGCCAGCAGTCAACTTCTAGCGGGAGGGGGGAGCCAGTACTTC.

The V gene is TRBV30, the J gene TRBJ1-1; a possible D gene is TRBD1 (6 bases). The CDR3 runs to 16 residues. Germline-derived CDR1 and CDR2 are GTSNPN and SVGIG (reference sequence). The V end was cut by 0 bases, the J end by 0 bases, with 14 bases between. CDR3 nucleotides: TGTGCCTGGAGTGTAGTCGGACAGAAGATGAACACTGAAGCTTTCTTT. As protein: CAWSVVGQKMNTEAFF.

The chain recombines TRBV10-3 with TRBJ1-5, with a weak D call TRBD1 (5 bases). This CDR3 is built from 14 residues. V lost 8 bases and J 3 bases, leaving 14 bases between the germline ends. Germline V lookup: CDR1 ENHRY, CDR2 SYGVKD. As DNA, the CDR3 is TGTGCCATCCATCAGGGTGAGGCCAATCAGCCCCAGCATTTT. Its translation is CAIHQGEANQPQHF.

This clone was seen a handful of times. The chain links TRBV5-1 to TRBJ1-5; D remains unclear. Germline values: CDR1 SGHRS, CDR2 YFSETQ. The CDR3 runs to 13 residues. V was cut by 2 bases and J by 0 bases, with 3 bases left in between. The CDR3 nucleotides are TGCGCCAGCAGCTTCTCTAGCAATCAGCCCCAGCATTTT. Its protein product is CASSFSSNQPQHF.

The CDR3 region is CASSGGTAYGYTF. CDR3 coding DNA: TGTGCCAGCAGCGGGGGGACCGCTTATGGCTACACCTTC. This chain joins TRBV28 and TRBJ1-2, with D perhaps matching TRBD1 (5 bases). CDR3 size: 13 residues. Germline V gene data show CDR1 as MDHEN and CDR2 as SYDVKM. Deletions cut 6 bases from V and 5 bases from J, with 13 bases between.

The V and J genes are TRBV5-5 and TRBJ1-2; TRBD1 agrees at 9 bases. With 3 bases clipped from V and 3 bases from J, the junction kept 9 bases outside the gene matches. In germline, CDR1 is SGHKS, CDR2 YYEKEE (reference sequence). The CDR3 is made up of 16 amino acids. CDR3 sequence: CASSWRPQGADYGYTF. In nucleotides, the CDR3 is TGTGCCAGCAGCTGGCGGCCACAGGGGGCTGACTATGGCTACACCTTC.

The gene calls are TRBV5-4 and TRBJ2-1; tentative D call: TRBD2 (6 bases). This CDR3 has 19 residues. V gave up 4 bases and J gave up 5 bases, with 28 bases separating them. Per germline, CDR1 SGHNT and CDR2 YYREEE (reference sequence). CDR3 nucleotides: TGTGCCAGCAGCCGGAGGGGCCGCCGAGGCACGGATGAGGACAATGAGCAGTTCTTC. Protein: CASSRRGRRGTDEDNEQFF.

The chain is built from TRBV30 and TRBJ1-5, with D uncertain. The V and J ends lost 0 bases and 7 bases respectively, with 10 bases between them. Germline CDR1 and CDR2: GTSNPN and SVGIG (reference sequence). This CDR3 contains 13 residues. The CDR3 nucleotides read TGTGCCTGGAGTGTACGAGGGCAACAGCCCCAGCATTTT. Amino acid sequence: CAWSVRGQQPQHF.

The CDR3 region is CASSLRGDRGQPKYNEQFF. For the CDR3, the DNA is TGTGCCAGCAGCTTAAGGGGCGACAGGGGTCAACCCAAGTACAATGAGCAGTTCTTC. V and J are TRBV7-3 and TRBJ2-1, with TRBD1 matching over 8 bases. Germline V gives CDR1 SGHTA, CDR2 FQGTGA. The CDR3 totals 19 residues. Germline trimming cut 1 base from V and 4 bases from J; bases unmatched to any gene: 15.

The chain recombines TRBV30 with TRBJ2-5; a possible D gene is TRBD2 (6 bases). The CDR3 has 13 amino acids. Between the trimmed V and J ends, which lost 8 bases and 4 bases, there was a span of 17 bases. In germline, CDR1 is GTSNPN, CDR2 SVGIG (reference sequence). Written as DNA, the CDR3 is TGTGCCGGAAGGGACTCCGCCACAGAGACCCAGTACTTC. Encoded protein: CAGRDSATETQYF.